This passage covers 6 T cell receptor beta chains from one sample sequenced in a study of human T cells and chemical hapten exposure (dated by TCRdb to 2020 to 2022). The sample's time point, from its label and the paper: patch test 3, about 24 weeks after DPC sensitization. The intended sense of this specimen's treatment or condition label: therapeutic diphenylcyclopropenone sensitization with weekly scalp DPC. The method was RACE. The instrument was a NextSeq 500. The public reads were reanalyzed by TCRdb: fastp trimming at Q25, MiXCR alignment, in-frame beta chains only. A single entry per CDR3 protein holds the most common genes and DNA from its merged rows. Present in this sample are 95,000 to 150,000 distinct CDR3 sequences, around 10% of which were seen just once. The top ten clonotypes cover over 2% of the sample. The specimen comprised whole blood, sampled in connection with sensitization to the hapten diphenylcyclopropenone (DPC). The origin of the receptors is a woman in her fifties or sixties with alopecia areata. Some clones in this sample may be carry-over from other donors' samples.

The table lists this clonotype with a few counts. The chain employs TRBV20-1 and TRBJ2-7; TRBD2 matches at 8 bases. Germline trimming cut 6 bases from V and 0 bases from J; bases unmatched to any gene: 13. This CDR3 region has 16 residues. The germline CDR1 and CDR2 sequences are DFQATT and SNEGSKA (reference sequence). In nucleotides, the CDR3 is TGCAGTGCGGTGCCGAGATTTACTAGCGGCTCCTACGAGCAGTACTTC. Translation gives CSAVPRFTSGSYEQYF.

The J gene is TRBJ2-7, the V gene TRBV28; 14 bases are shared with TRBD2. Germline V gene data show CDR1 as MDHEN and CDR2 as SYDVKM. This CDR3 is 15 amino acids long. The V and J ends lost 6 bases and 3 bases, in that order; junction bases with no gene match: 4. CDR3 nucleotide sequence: TGTGCCAGCAGATTTGGACTAGCGGGAGGCTACGAGCAGTACTTC. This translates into CASRFGLAGGYEQYF.

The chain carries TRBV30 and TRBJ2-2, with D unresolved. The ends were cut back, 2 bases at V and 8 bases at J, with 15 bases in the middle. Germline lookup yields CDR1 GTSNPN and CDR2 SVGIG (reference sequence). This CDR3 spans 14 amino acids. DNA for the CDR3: TGTGCCTGGAGTTTCTTACGTTTGGGAGGGGAGCTGTTTTTT. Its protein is CAWSFLRLGGELFF. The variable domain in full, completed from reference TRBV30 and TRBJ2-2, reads SQTIHQWPATLVQPVGSPLSLECTVEGTSNPNLYWYRQAAGRGLQLLFYSVGIGQISSEVPQNLSASRPQDRQFILSSKKLLLSDSGFYLCAWSFLRLGGELFFGEGSRLTVL.

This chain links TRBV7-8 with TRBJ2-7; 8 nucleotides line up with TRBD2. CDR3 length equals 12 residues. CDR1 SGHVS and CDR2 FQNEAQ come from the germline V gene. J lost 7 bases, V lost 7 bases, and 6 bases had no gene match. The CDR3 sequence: CASIAPGGEQYF. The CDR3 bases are TGTGCCAGCATCGCCCCGGGGGGGGAGCAGTACTTC.

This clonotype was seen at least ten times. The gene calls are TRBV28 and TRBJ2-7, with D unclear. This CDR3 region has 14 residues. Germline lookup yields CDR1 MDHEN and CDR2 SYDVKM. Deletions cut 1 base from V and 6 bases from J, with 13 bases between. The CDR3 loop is CASSLFAGLGEQYF. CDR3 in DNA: TGTGCCAGCAGTTTATTTGCAGGCTTGGGCGAGCAGTACTTC.

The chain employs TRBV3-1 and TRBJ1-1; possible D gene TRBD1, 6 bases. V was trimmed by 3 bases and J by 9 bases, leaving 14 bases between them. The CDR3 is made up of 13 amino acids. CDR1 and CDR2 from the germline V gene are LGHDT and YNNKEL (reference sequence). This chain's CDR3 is CASSQEGRGKAFF. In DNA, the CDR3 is TGTGCCAGCAGCCAGGAGGGAAGGGGGAAAGCTTTCTTT.